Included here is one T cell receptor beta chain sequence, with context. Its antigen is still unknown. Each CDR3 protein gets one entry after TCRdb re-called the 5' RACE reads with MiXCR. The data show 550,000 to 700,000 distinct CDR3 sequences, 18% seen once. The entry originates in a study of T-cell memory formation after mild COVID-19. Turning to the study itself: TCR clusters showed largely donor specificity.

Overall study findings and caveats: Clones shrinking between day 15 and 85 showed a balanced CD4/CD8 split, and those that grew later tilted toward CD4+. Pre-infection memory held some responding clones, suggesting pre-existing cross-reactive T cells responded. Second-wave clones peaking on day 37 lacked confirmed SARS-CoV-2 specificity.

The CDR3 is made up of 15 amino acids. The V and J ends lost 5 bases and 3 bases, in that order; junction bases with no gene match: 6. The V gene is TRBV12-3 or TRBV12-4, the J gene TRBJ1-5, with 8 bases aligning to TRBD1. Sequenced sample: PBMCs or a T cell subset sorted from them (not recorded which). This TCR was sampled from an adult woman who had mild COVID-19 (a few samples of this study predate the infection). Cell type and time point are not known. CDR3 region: CASSAGQGPNQPQHF. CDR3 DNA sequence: TGTGCCAGCAGTGCTGGACAGGGCCCCAATCAGCCCCAGCATTTT.